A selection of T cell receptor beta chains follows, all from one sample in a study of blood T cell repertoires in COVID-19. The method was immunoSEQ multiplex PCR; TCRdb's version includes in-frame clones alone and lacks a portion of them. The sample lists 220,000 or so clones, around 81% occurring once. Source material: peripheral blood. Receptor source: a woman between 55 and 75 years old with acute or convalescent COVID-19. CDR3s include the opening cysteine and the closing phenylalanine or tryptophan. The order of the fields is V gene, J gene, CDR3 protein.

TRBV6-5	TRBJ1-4	CAATRAVNEKLFF
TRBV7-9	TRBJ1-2	CASSLTGESYTF
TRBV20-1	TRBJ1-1	CSASSGHEAFF
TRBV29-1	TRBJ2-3	CSGKQGASTDTQYF
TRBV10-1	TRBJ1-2	CARGRHRDGYTF
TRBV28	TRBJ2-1	CASSLPGDYNEQFF
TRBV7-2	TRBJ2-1	CASSLEGGPDEQFF
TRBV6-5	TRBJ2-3	CASSRKPPTDTQYF
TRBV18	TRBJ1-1	CASSPGGTGEAFF
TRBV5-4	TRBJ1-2	CASSLSGYGYTF
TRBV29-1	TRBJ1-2	CSVVDRGRGGYTF
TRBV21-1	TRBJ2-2	CASSKALSSGGMNTGELFF
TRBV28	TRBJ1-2	CASAVNYGYTF
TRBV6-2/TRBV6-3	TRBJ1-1	CASSSLQAMNTEAFF
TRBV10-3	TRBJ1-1	CAIRWDRGTEAFF
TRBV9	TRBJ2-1	CASSAGGQGIYNEQFF